A selection of T cell receptor beta chains follows, all from one sample in a study of blood T cell repertoires in COVID-19. Assay: immunoSEQ multiplex PCR; the TCRdb copy retains only in-frame clones and omits some. The table has 140,000 or so clones, around 90% seen once; the top ten hold around 0.91%. What was sequenced was peripheral blood. These receptors all come from a woman aged 45 to 65 with acute or convalescent COVID-19. The CDR3 runs from the conserved cysteine through the conserved F or W. The D gene is left open where the match is weak. Only part of the rows carry a size: once, few, many, or a class if the clone is expanded.

V,D,J,size,DNA,CDR3
TRBV5-1,TRBD1,TRBJ1-5,.,TGCGCCAGCAGCTGGGGACAGGGAAATCAGCCCCAGCATTTT,CASSWGQGNQPQHF
TRBV30,TRBD2,TRBJ2-7,once,TGTGCCTGGAGTCCGTTAGCGGGAGGCTACGAGCAGTACTTC,CAWSPLAGGYEQYF
TRBV7-9,TRBD1,TRBJ1-5,.,TGTGCCAGCAGCTTCGGACAGGGCAATCAGCCCCAGCATTTT,CASSFGQGNQPQHF
TRBV2,.,TRBJ2-3,once,TGTGCCACCCAAAGCGTCACAGATACGCAGTATTTT,CATQSVTDTQYF
TRBV5-8,.,TRBJ1-6,.,TGTGCCAGCAGCTTGGCCCAGGGCTTTTTTTCACCCCTCCACTTT,CASSLAQGFFSPLHF
TRBV5-4,.,TRBJ1-1,.,TGTGCCAGCAGCTTCACAGGGCTAAACACTGAAGCTTTCTTT,CASSFTGLNTEAFF
TRBV24-1,.,TRBJ2-1,.,TGTGCCACCAGTGATAGGAGGGAATCCTACAATGAGCAGTTCTTC,CATSDRRESYNEQFF
TRBV4-1,.,TRBJ2-3,.,TGCGCCAGCAGCCAAGGGGACTCCAACACAGATACGCAGTATTTT,CASSQGDSNTDTQYF
TRBV9,.,TRBJ2-7,.,TGTGCCAGCAGCATAGAGCCGTCTGACTCGAGCTCCTACGAGCAGTACTTC,CASSIEPSDSSSYEQYF
TRBV3-1/TRBV3-2,.,TRBJ2-5,.,TGTGCCAGCAGCCAAAGGGGGGGGGAGACCCAGTACTTC,CASSQRGGETQYF
TRBV15,TRBD2,TRBJ2-5,.,TGTGCCACCAGCCCGACTAGCGGGAGGGAGACCCAGTACTTC,CATSPTSGRETQYF
TRBV7-2,TRBD2,TRBJ2-3,.,TGTGCCAGCCCCCTTGCGGGGGGGTCCACAGATACGCAGTATTTT,CASPLAGGSTDTQYF
TRBV11-3,TRBD2,TRBJ2-1,once,TGTGCCAGCAGCTTAGATAGCGGGAGGTTCTTAAATGAGCAGTTCTTC,CASSLDSGRFLNEQFF
TRBV5-1,.,TRBJ2-3,once,TGCGCCAGCAGCCCCGGGACAAACACAGATACGCAGTATTTT,CASSPGTNTDTQYF
TRBV30,TRBD2,TRBJ2-1,few,TGTGCCTGGAGGCGATTAGGACTAGCGGGAGGGTACAATGAGCAGTTCTTC,CAWRRLGLAGGYNEQFF
TRBV21-1,.,TRBJ1-4,.,TGTGCCAGCAGCTGCCCCGAGTTGAGTGAAAAACTGTTTTTT,CASSCPELSEKLFF
TRBV30,TRBD2,TRBJ2-1,.,TGTGCCTGGAGTACGGGGGGTTCACTCAATGAGCAGTTCTTC,CAWSTGGSLNEQFF
TRBV2,TRBD2,TRBJ2-7,.,TGTGCCAGCTTCTCAGCGGGAGGGGGTGAGCAGTACTTC,CASFSAGGGEQYF
TRBV11-2,TRBD1,TRBJ2-1,.,TGTGCCAGCAGCCCTAGGACAGGGGTAAGGAATGAGCAGTTCTTC,CASSPRTGVRNEQFF
TRBV11-2,.,TRBJ1-1,.,TGTGCCAGCAGCTTGTCTCGAGGGAATCCTGGCGCTTTCTTT,CASSLSRGNPGAFF
TRBV6-5,.,TRBJ1-1,.,TGTGCCAGCAGCCTCCAGGGAGGATTGAACACTGAAGCTTTCTTT,CASSLQGGLNTEAFF
TRBV5-1,TRBD1,TRBJ2-3,.,TGCGCCAGCCTTCTGGGACAGGCCACAGATACGCAGTATTTT,CASLLGQATDTQYF
TRBV9,.,TRBJ1-1,.,TGTGCCAGCAGCCTCTCAAGGGGGATGAACACTGAAGCTTTCTTT,CASSLSRGMNTEAFF
TRBV7-9,.,TRBJ1-5,.,TGTGCCAGCAGCTTAGACGGGTTTGGGAATCAGCCCCAGCATTTT,CASSLDGFGNQPQHF
TRBV30,.,TRBJ1-4,.,TGTGCCTGGAACCTCGGGTTTAATGAAAAACTGTTTTTT,CAWNLGFNEKLFF
TRBV19,.,TRBJ1-1,.,TGTGCCAGTAGTAGGACAGCATTGAGAACTGAAGCTTTCTTT,CASSRTALRTEAFF
TRBV27,.,TRBJ2-7,.,TGTGCCAGCAGCTCCTCCCGGGACTTGATTTCCTACGAGCAGTACTTC,CASSSSRDLISYEQYF
TRBV7-7,TRBD1,TRBJ2-7,few,TGTGCCAGCAGCTTAGAGGCAGGGGGCCCTTACGAGCAGTACTTC,CASSLEAGGPYEQYF
TRBV5-5,TRBD1,TRBJ2-3,once,TGTGCCAGCAGCCTCAGGGGGCCTACCACAGATACGCAGTATTTT,CASSLRGPTTDTQYF
TRBV6-1,.,TRBJ2-7,.,TGTGCCAGCAGTGAATTCCAGGGAACCTACGAGCAGTACTTC,CASSEFQGTYEQYF
TRBV6-1,TRBD1,TRBJ1-3,.,TGTGCCAGCAGTGAGGCAGGGGGCGAAGGAAACACCATATATTTT,CASSEAGGEGNTIYF
TRBV7-6,.,TRBJ2-6,.,TGTGCCAGCAGCTTAGGCGGGGCTGGGGCCAACGTCCTGACTTTC,CASSLGGAGANVLTF
TRBV9,TRBD1,TRBJ1-5,once,TGTGCCAGCAGCCAAGCAGGGGGCTGGCAGCCCCAGCATTTT,CASSQAGGWQPQHF
TRBV7-9,TRBD1,TRBJ2-7,.,TGTGCCAGCAGCTTAGGGACAGGGTACGAGCAGTACTTC,CASSLGTGYEQYF
TRBV28,.,TRBJ1-5,.,TGTGCCAGCAGCTTGAGTGATAGCAATCAGCCCCAGCATTTT,CASSLSDSNQPQHF
TRBV7-2,.,TRBJ1-1,once,TGTGCCAGCAGCTTAGCTCCAGGGAACACTGAAGCTTTCTTT,CASSLAPGNTEAFF
TRBV9,.,TRBJ1-5,.,TGTGCCAGCAGCGTATTCTGGCCTAGCAATCAGCCCCAGCATTTT,CASSVFWPSNQPQHF
TRBV10-3,.,TRBJ2-7,.,TGTGCCATCGGCCCTAGAGGAACTGGGGAGCAGTACTTC,CAIGPRGTGEQYF
TRBV6-5,TRBD1,TRBJ2-2,.,TGTGCCTGCACCCGGACAGGGCCCCCCGCCGAGCTGTTTTTT,CACTRTGPPAELFF
TRBV3-1/TRBV3-2,.,TRBJ2-5,.,TGTGCCAGCAGCCAAGGCCGGCAGGGTCGGCAAGAGACCCAGTACTTC,CASSQGRQGRQETQYF
TRBV10-3,.,TRBJ2-3,.,TGTGCCATCAGTGAGTCGCCTAGCTTTAAGTCAGATACGCAGTATTTT,CAISESPSFKSDTQYF
TRBV7-9,.,TRBJ2-2,.,TGTGCCAGCAGCTCCCAACACATTAACACCGGGGAGCTGTTTTTT,CASSSQHINTGELFF
TRBV10-3,TRBD1,TRBJ2-3,once,TGTGCCATCAGTGAGACCCGGGACAGGGGTACAGATACGCAGTATTTT,CAISETRDRGTDTQYF
TRBV15,TRBD1,TRBJ2-7,once,TGTGCCACCAGCCTGACAGGGAGATCGAAGGAGCAGTACTTC,CATSLTGRSKEQYF
TRBV6-5,TRBD2,TRBJ2-3,.,TGTGCCAGCACTAGCGGGGGGGCCCTCACAGATACGCAGTATTTT,CASTSGGALTDTQYF
TRBV30,.,TRBJ1-2,.,TGTGCCTGGGTTGTCGGCGGTGGCTACACCTTC,CAWVVGGGYTF
TRBV6-5,TRBD1,TRBJ2-7,.,TGTGCCAGCAGTTCCCGGACAGGGCAGGACGAGCAGTACTTC,CASSSRTGQDEQYF
TRBV7-3,TRBD2,TRBJ2-3,.,TGTGCCAGCAGCCCCCGGACTAGCTTTGAGAGGGCAGATACGCAGTATTTT,CASSPRTSFERADTQYF
TRBV19,.,TRBJ2-6,.,TGTGCCAGTAGTATGTTGGGGGACACCTCGACTTTC,CASSMLGDTSTF
TRBV5-1,.,TRBJ1-1,.,TGCGCCAGCAACAGGGCAAGGAACACTGAAGCTTTCTTT,CASNRARNTEAFF
TRBV5-4,TRBD2,TRBJ2-7,.,TGTGCCAGCAGCGTTGGGACTAGCGGGAGAGGGTACTACGAGCAGTACTTC,CASSVGTSGRGYYEQYF
TRBV5-6,.,TRBJ2-7,.,TGTGCCAGCAGGAAACAGGGTCCATCGGCTTACGAGCAGTACTTC,CASRKQGPSAYEQYF
TRBV12-5,.,TRBJ2-3,.,TGTGCTAGTGGCCCACACAGGGTTCTCGACGCTAGCACAGATACGCAGTATTTT,CASGPHRVLDASTDTQYF
TRBV6-5,.,TRBJ2-3,.,TGTGCCAGCAGTTTTCAGGGTGGGGGCACAGATACGCAGTATTTT,CASSFQGGGTDTQYF
TRBV4-2,.,TRBJ1-5,.,TGTGCCAGCAGCCTTCGACAGGACACTAATCAGCCCCAGCATTTT,CASSLRQDTNQPQHF
TRBV15,.,TRBJ2-3,.,TGTGCCACCAGCAGAGGTCTAGCGAATAGGGCAGATATGCAGTATTTT,CATSRGLANRADMQYF
TRBV7-8,TRBD1,TRBJ1-5,.,TGTGCCAGCAGCGACAGGGAAACACCCCAGCCCCAGCATTTT,CASSDRETPQPQHF